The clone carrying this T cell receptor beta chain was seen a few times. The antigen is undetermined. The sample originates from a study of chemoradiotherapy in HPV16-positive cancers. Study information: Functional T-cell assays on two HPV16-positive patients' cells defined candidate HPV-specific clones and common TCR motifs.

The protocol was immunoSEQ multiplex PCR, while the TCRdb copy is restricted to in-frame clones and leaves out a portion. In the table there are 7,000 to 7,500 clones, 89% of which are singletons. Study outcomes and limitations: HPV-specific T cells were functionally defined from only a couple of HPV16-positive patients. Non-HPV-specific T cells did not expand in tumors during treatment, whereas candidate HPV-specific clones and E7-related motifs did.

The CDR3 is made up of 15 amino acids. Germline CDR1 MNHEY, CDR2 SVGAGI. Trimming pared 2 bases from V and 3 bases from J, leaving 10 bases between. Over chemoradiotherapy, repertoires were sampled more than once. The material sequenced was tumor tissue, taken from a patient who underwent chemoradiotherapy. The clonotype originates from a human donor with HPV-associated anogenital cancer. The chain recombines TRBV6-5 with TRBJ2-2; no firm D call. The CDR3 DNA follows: TGTGCCAGCAGTTACGCGGTCCCGGACACCGGGGAGCTGTTTTTT. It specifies CASSYAVPDTGELFF.